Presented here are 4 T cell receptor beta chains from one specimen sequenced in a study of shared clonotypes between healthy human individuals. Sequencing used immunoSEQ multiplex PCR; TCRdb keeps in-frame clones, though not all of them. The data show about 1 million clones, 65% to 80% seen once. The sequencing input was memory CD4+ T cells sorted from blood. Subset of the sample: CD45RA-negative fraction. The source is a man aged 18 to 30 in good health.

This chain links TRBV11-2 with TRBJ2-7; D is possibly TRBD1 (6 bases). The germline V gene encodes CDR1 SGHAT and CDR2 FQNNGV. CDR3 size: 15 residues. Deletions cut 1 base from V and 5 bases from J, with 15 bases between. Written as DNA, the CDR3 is TGTGCCAGCAGCTTAGCAGCAGGGGTAAAAAACGAGCAGTACTTC. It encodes CASSLAAGVKNEQYF.

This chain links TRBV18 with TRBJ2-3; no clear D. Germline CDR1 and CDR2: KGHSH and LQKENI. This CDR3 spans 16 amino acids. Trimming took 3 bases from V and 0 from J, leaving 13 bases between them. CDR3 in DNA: TGTGCCAGCTCACCGAAAGGTGCCTCTAGCACAGATACGCAGTATTTT. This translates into CASSPKGASSTDTQYF.

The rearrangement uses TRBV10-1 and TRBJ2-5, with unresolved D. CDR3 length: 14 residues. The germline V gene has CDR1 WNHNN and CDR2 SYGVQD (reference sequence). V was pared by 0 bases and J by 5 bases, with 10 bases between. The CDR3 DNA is TGCGCCAGCAGTGAGTCGCTTAGGCTCGAGACCCAGTACTTC. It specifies CASSESLRLETQYF.

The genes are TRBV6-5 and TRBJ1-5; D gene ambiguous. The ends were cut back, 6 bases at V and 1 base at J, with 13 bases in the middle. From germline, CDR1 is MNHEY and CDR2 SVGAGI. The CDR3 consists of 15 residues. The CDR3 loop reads CASSPGSRSNQPQHF. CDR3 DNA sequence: TGTGCCAGCAGCCCTGGGTCGAGGAGCAATCAGCCCCAGCATTTT.